The entry below gives a single TCR beta chain sequence along with its context. The antigen remains undetermined. The PCR used 60 Vbeta and 13 Jbeta primers. TCRdb's table, derived via immunoSEQ multiplex PCR, lists solely in-frame clones and lacks some. Found here are some 210,000 clones, over 80% of them singletons; the top ten hold over 1%. The data stem from a study of cytomegalovirus exposure and HLA in healthy donors. Study-level results: Roughly even sequencing depth across donors was the assumption behind the presence/absence analyses.

The CDR3 runs to 15 residues. Germline values: CDR1 LNHDA, CDR2 SQIVND (reference sequence). Losses at the gene ends were 1 base for V and 6 bases for J; bases not matched to a gene: 7. The gene calls are TRBV19 and TRBJ2-7; TRBD1 aligns across 9 bases. The sequenced sample was PBMCs. This receptor was identified in a man in his thirties or forties in good health and CMV-seronegative. The CDR3 sequence: CASSIARTGDVEQYF. CDR3 DNA: TGTGCCAGTAGTATAGCTCGGACAGGGGACGTCGAGCAGTACTTC.